Presented here are 19 T cell receptor beta chains from one specimen sequenced in a study of blood T cell repertoires in COVID-19. Assay: immunoSEQ multiplex PCR; the TCRdb copy retains only in-frame clones and omits some. The sample lists roughly 180,000 clones, 60% to 80% seen once, with 15% to 20% in the top ten. The material sequenced was peripheral blood. Receptors originate from a man aged 55 to 69 with active or convalescent COVID-19.

This chain connects TRBV6-2 or TRBV6-3 to TRBJ2-5, with 7 bases fitting TRBD2. This CDR3 is built from 15 residues. After removal of 1 base from V and 1 base from J, the junction contained 3 bases not matched to a gene. Germline V gene data show CDR1 as MNHEY and CDR2 as SVGEGT. This chain's CDR3 is CASSYFGGGQETQYF. The CDR3 DNA sequence: TGTGCCAGCAGTTACTTCGGCGGGGGCCAAGAGACCCAGTACTTC.

This chain uses TRBV19 with TRBJ2-6; weak D call: TRBD2 (6 bases). CDR1 LNHDA and CDR2 SQIVND come from the germline V gene (reference sequence). V lost 2 bases to trimming and J lost 2 bases, with 10 bases between them. The CDR3 runs 16 residues. This CDR3 reads CASSIRLVAGANVLTF. In DNA form, the CDR3 reads TGTGCCAGTAGTATAAGACTAGTAGCTGGGGCCAACGTCCTGACTTTC.

The rearrangement uses TRBV24-1 and TRBJ1-4; D gene uncertain. The CDR3 is 17 amino acids. The ends were cut back, 0 bases at V and 0 bases at J, with 10 bases in the middle. The germline gives CDR1 KGHDR, CDR2 SFDVKD. This CDR3 reads CATSDLRGDATNEKLFF. CDR3 sequence (DNA): TGTGCCACCAGTGATTTGCGGGGAGACGCAACTAATGAAAAACTGTTTTTT.

The table lists this clone with a few counts. This chain connects TRBV5-1 to TRBJ2-7; TRBD1 might be the D (6 bases). Looked up from germline, CDR1 is SGHRS and CDR2 is YFSETQ. V was cut by 2 bases and J by 1 base, with 10 bases left in between. The CDR3 is 14 amino acids. As DNA, the CDR3 is TGCGCCAGCAGCTTAGTCAGGGGATCCTACGAGCAGTACTTC. It yields the protein CASSLVRGSYEQYF.

The V gene is TRBV7-2, the J gene TRBJ2-7; D is possibly TRBD1 (7 bases). The CDR3 runs 14 residues. V gave up 6 bases and J gave up 6 bases, with 18 bases separating them. The V gene's germline CDR1 is SGHTA and CDR2 FQGNSA. The CDR3 loop is CASSLRQGGSEQYF. DNA of the CDR3: TGTGCCAGCAGTCTTAGACAGGGAGGTAGCGAGCAGTACTTC.

The chain recombines TRBV2 with TRBJ1-5; TRBD1 matches 12 bases. This CDR3 has 17 residues. Germline V CDR1 and CDR2: SNHLY, FYNNEI. Unmatched junction bases numbered 10, after V lost 7 bases and J lost 3 bases. In DNA, the CDR3 is TGTGCCAGCAAGAGGGACAGGGGGCTTAATCTCAATCAGCCCCAGCATTTT. It codes for CASKRDRGLNLNQPQHF.

CDR3 DNA sequence: TGTGCCAGCAGCTCTGTGGGGGGGAGGGCCGGGAACGAGCAGTACTTC. Its protein product is CASSSVGGRAGNEQYF. The J gene is TRBJ2-7, the V gene TRBV5-5; 7 bases line up with TRBD2. The CDR3 covers 16 residues. V lost 3 bases to trimming and J lost 5 bases; unmatched junction nucleotides: 14. Germline CDR1 reads SGHKS; CDR2 reads YYEKEE (reference sequence). The full variable domain, completed using reference TRBV5-5 and TRBJ2-7, is DAGVTQSPTHLIKTRGQQVTLRCSPISGHKSVSWYQQVLGQGPQFIFQYYEKEERGRGNFPDRFSARQFPNYSSELNVNALLLGDSALYLCASSSVGGRAGNEQYFGPGTRLTVT.

The chain is built from TRBV18 and TRBJ2-5; tentatively, D is TRBD2 (5 bases). Trimming pared 3 bases from V and 7 bases from J, leaving 18 bases between. The germline V gene encodes CDR1 KGHSH and CDR2 LQKENI. CDR3 length: 15 residues. CDR3 sequence: CASSPPGQIARTQYF. The CDR3, as DNA: TGTGCCAGCTCACCGCCGGGCCAAATAGCGCGGACCCAGTACTTC.

The rearrangement links TRBV28 to TRBJ1-2; D is unresolved. There are 14 residues in the CDR3. The germline V gene encodes CDR1 MDHEN and CDR2 SYDVKM. V lost 6 bases and J lost 7, with 18 bases in between. This chain's CDR3 is CASRWRPQSSGYTF. The CDR3 bases are TGTGCCAGCAGGTGGAGGCCGCAGTCCTCTGGCTACACCTTC.

The rearrangement uses TRBV5-4 and TRBJ2-6; D is uncertain. The CDR3 consists of 14 residues. V lost 1 base and J 2 bases, leaving 4 bases between the germline ends. Per the germline V gene, CDR1 is SGHNT and CDR2 is YYREEE (reference sequence). CDR3 nucleotides: TGTGCCAGCAGCTTGTATACTGGGGCCAACGTCCTGACTTTC. Protein product: CASSLYTGANVLTF.

The rearrangement joins TRBV15 to TRBJ2-1; 12 bases line up with TRBD2. V was clipped by 2 bases and J by 5 bases; unmatched bases: 4. CDR1 is LNHNV, CDR2 YYDKDF, per germline (reference sequence). The CDR3 covers 16 residues. Here the CDR3 DNA reads TGTGCCACCAGCAGACTTGGACTAGCGGGAAACAATGAGCAGTTCTTC. This translates into CATSRLGLAGNNEQFF.

This chain links TRBV29-1 with TRBJ1-4, with D uncertain. This CDR3 has 12 residues. The V end was cut by 4 bases, the J end by 4 bases, with 7 bases between. CDR1 and CDR2 from the germline V gene are SQVTM and ANQGSEA. The CDR3 region is CSVGESNEKLFF. CDR3 sequence (DNA): TGCAGCGTTGGGGAGAGTAATGAAAAACTGTTTTTT.

The chain combines TRBV28 with TRBJ1-4; TRBD1 might be the D (5 bases). The CDR3 spans 15 residues. V lost 2 bases and J 3 bases, leaving 10 bases between the germline ends. Per germline, CDR1 MDHEN and CDR2 SYDVKM. The CDR3 spells CASSLLREANEKLFF. CDR3 in DNA: TGTGCCAGCAGTTTACTCAGGGAGGCTAATGAAAAACTGTTTTTT.

V is TRBV28 and J is TRBJ1-4, with D uncertain. Trimming cost V 2 bases and J 8 bases, with 6 bases left between them. The CDR3 is 12 amino acids. Germline CDR1 and CDR2: MDHEN and SYDVKM. The CDR3 here is CASSLPKEKLFF. The CDR3 region has the DNA TGTGCCAGCAGTTTACCCAAAGAAAAACTGTTTTTT.

As regards this clone: This sample also contains other DNA sequences that code for the same CDR3. The chain has TRBV11-2 and TRBJ2-1; D is unresolved. Per the germline V gene, CDR1 is SGHAT and CDR2 is FQNNGV. This CDR3 comprises 13 residues. V lost 6 bases, J lost 7 bases, and 13 bases lay in between. CDR3 residues: CASRISLLNEQFF. CDR3 DNA: TGTGCCAGCAGAATTAGCCTTTTGAATGAGCAGTTCTTC. The complete variable domain, with remaining parts taken from reference TRBV11-2 and TRBJ2-1, reads EAGVAQSPRYKIIEKRQSVAFWCNPISGHATLYWYQQILGQGPKLLIQFQNNGVVDDSQLPKDRFSAERLKGVDSTLKIQPAKLEDSAVYLCASRISLLNEQFFGPGTRLTVL.

V gene TRBV6-5 combines with J gene TRBJ2-7, with D possibly matching TRBD1 (5 bases). The germline CDR1 and CDR2 sequences are MNHEY and SVGAGI. CDR3 length: 13 amino acids. The germline V and J ends were trimmed by 0 bases and 10 bases, with 13 bases remaining between them. CDR3 loop: CASSYSLDSTQYF. The CDR3 DNA reads as TGTGCCAGCAGTTACTCCCTCGACAGCACACAGTACTTC.

This rearrangement joins TRBV12-3 or TRBV12-4 to TRBJ2-2; possibly TRBD2 for D (6 bases). V was shortened by 7 bases and J by 7 bases, with 13 bases between the two germline ends. CDR3 length equals 13 residues. DNA for the CDR3: TGTGCCAGCAATCCACAGGAGGGCGGGGAGCTGTTTTTT. This sequence encodes CASNPQEGGELFF.

The rearrangement links TRBV10-3 to TRBJ2-3; 8 nucleotides line up with TRBD2. CDR3 size: 15 residues. V gave up 6 bases and J gave up 4 bases; unmatched junction bases: 9. CDR1 is ENHRY and CDR2 is SYGVKD in the germline V gene. The CDR3 region is CAIRNPGLGSDTQYF. CDR3 sequence (DNA): TGTGCCATCAGGAACCCGGGACTAGGATCAGATACGCAGTATTTT.

The rearrangement joins TRBV7-2 to TRBJ2-3; 9 bases agree with TRBD1. The CDR3 is 14 residues long. J gave up 6 bases and V 3 bases, and 4 bases lay outside the gene matches. Germline CDR1 is SGHTA and CDR2 is FQGNSA. CDR3 residues: CASSFRQGGDTQYF. CDR3 DNA sequence: TGTGCCAGCAGCTTTAGACAGGGGGGCGATACGCAGTATTTT. The whole variable domain, remainder taken from reference TRBV7-2 and TRBJ2-3, is GAGVSQSPSNKVTEKGKDVELRCDPISGHTALYWYRQSLGQGLEFLIYFQGNSAPDKSGLPSDRFSAERTGGSVSTLTIQRTQQEDSAVYLCASSFRQGGDTQYFGPGTRLTVL.